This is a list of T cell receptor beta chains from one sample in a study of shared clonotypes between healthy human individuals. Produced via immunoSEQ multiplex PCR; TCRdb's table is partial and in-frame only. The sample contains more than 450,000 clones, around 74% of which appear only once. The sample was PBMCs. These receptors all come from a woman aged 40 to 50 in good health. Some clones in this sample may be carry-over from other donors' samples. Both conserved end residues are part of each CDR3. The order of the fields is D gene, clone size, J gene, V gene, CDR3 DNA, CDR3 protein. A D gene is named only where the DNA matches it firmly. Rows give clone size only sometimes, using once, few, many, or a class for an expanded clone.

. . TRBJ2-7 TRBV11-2 TGTGCCAGCAGCTTAGGTGGATACTGGTACGAGCAGTACTTC CASSLGGYWYEQYF
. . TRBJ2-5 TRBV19 TGTGCCAGTAGTGTGGGGGGGCGGGGGAGTGGAGAGACCCAGTACTTC CASSVGGRGSGETQYF
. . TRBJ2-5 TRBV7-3 TGTGCCAGCAGCCCCCAGGGGGGGGCGGGAGGAGAGACCCAGTACTTC CASSPQGGAGGETQYF
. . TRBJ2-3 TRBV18 TGTGCCAGCTCACCACTGGACTTACTGGGGGGTACGCAGTATTTT CASSPLDLLGGTQYF
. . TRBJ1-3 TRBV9 TGTGCCAGCAGCGTAGCTTCTTTGGGGCAGGACACCATATATTTT CASSVASLGQDTIYF
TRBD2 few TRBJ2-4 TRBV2 TGTGCCAGCAGTGGGACTAGCGGGAGTCCTTACATTCAGTACTTC CASSGTSGSPYIQYF
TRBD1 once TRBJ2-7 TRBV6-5 TGTGCCAGCAGTAGGGGACAGGTGTACGAGCAGTACTTC CASSRGQVYEQYF
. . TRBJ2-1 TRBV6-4 TGTGCCAGCAGTGACTTGGCTAGCAGTGAGCAGTTCTTC CASSDLASSEQFF
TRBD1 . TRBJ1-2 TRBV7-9 TGTGCCAGCAGCTTATCCGGACAGGGGGGCGGTTATGGCTACACCTTC CASSLSGQGGGYGYTF
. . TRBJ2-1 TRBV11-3 TGTGCCAGCAGCCGGCTTCCCAATGAGCAGTTCTTC CASSRLPNEQFF
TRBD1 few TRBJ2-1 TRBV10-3 TGTGCCATCAGTGAGTGGAGGGGACAGGATGTCGATGAGCAGTTCTTC CAISEWRGQDVDEQFF
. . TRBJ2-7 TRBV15 TGTGCCACCAGCAGAGATGGCGGGCCCTACGAGCAGTACTTC CATSRDGGPYEQYF
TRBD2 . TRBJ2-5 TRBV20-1 TGCAGTGCTAACAGCGGGAGGATCCAGTACTTC CSANSGRIQYF
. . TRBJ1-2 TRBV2 TGTGCCAGCAGTGTCGGCATACCCAGCGGCGATGACGGCTACACCTTC CASSVGIPSGDDGYTF
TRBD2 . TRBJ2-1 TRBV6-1 TGTGCCAGCAGAACCAGCGGGGGGTGGGGTAATGAGCAGTTCTTC CASRTSGGWGNEQFF
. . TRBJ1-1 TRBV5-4 TGTGCCAGCAGCGGCGGGACACTGAACACTGAAGCTTTCTTT CASSGGTLNTEAFF
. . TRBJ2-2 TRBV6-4 TGTGCCAGCAGTCGGTTACTCACCGGGGAGCTGTTTTTT CASSRLLTGELFF
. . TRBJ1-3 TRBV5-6 TGTGCCAGCAGCTTCGGGCAGAGGCCCATCTCTGGAAACACCATATATTTT CASSFGQRPISGNTIYF
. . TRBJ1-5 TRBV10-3 TGTGCCATCAGTGACGGACAGAATAGCAATCAGCCCCAGCATTTT CAISDGQNSNQPQHF
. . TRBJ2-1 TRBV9 TGTGCCAGCAGCGTGGGGGACGAAACTCAGTTCTTC CASSVGDETQFF
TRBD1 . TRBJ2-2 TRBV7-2 TGTGCCAGCAGTTTCCCCCTCCGGGACAGAGACACCGGGGAGCTGTTTTTT CASSFPLRDRDTGELFF
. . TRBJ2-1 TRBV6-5 TGTGCCAGTGCTGAGAGCGGACTCTTGTACAATGAGCAGTTCTTC CASAESGLLYNEQFF
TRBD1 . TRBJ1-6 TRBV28 TGTGCCAGCAGCTACAGGGGGTCTAGTTCACCCCTCCACTTT CASSYRGSSSPLHF
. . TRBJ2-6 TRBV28 TGTGCCAGCAGCACCCTTCCCGACAGATCTGGGGCCAACGTCCTGACTTTC CASSTLPDRSGANVLTF
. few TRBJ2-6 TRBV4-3 TGCGCCAGCAGCCAAGTGCAGGGCTCTGGGGCCAACGTCCTGACTTTC CASSQVQGSGANVLTF
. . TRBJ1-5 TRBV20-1 TGCAGTGCCCAGGGAAATCAGCCCCAGCATTTT CSAQGNQPQHF
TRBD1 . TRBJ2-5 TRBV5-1 TGCGCCAGCAGCATAAGGGACAGGGGATCAGAGACCCAGTACTTC CASSIRDRGSETQYF
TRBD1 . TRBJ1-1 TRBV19 TGTGCCAGTAGTATTGCCACTGCGGGCGGGACAGGGGGTCGGTTGGACACTGAAGCTTTCTTT CASSIATAGGTGGRLDTEAFF
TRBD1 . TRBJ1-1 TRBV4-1 TGCGCCAGCAGCCTCAGGGACAGGGGGCAAACTGAAGCTTTCTTT CASSLRDRGQTEAFF
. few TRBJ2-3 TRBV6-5 TGTGCCAGCAAACCGAGCACAGATACGCAGTATTTT CASKPSTDTQYF
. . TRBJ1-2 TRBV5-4 TGTGCCAGCAGCCAAGTAGGGGCTAATAACTATGGCTACACCTTC CASSQVGANNYGYTF
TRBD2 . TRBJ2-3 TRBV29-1 TGCAGCGTCGGCGGGGGGGGAGGCAGGACAGATACGCAGTATTTT CSVGGGGGRTDTQYF
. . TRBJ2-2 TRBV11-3 TGTGCCAGCAGCTTAGATCGAGGCACCGGGGAGCTGTTTTTT CASSLDRGTGELFF
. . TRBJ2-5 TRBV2 TGTGCCAGCAGTAAAGAGACCCAGTACTTC CASSKETQYF
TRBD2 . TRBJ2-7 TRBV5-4 TGTGCCAGCAGCCGGACTAGTGGGGAGCAGTACTTC CASSRTSGEQYF
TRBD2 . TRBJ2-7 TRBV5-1 TGCGCCAGCAGTTCCGGGACTAGCAACGTTCAAAACGAGCAGTACTTC CASSSGTSNVQNEQYF
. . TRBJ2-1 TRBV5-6 TGTGCCAGCAGCGGCATCAGCTCCTACAATGAGCAGTTCTTC CASSGISSYNEQFF
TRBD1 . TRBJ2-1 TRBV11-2 TGTGCCAGCAGTTACGACAGGGCCGATGAGCAGTTCTTC CASSYDRADEQFF
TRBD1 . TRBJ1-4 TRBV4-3 TGCGCCAGCAGCCTGAGTTCCTCCCGGGACAGCTACGTGGCGAGGAAACTGTTTTTT CASSLSSSRDSYVARKLFF
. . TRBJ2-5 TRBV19 TGTGCCAGTAGCGTGGGACGAGAGACCCAGTACTTC CASSVGRETQYF
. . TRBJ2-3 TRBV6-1 TGTGCCAGCAGTGAACGGTGGCGGGCAGATACGCAGTATTTT CASSERWRADTQYF
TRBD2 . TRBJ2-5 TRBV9 TGTGCCAGCAGCGTAGAGAAGGGAGGGGAGACCCAGTACTTC CASSVEKGGETQYF
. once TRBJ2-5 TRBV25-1 TGTGCCAGCAGTGAATATGGAGAAAAAGAGACCCAGTACTTC CASSEYGEKETQYF
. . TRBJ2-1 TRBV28 TGTGCCAGCAGTTTAGGGTCAAATGAGCAGTTCTTC CASSLGSNEQFF
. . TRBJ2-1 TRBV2 TGTGCCAGCAGTGAGGACAGTTTCTCCTACAATGAGCAGTTCTTC CASSEDSFSYNEQFF